This TCR beta chain was recorded in a study of human thymus T cells. Blood DNA came from all available leukocytes, not a fixed cell number. About this clone itself: Its antigen is as yet unknown.

General study findings and limits: Seemingly biased V and J gene usage marked thymic and blood repertoires.

The CDR3 contains 13 residues. V was shortened by 1 base and J by 1 base, with 4 bases between the two germline ends. Per the germline V gene, CDR1 is GTSNPN and CDR2 is SVGIG (reference sequence). Generated by immunoSEQ multiplex PCR, the TCRdb table keeps only in-frame clones and is missing some. The data contain some 57,000 clones, 94% of them singletons. Source material: blood. The chain uses TRBV30 and TRBJ2-2, with no clear D. The receptor's source is a boy under two years old with a congenital heart defect but otherwise immunologically healthy. CDR3 sequence: CAWSAGNTGELFF. The CDR3 nucleotides read TGTGCCTGGAGTGCGGGGAACACCGGGGAGCTGTTTTTT.